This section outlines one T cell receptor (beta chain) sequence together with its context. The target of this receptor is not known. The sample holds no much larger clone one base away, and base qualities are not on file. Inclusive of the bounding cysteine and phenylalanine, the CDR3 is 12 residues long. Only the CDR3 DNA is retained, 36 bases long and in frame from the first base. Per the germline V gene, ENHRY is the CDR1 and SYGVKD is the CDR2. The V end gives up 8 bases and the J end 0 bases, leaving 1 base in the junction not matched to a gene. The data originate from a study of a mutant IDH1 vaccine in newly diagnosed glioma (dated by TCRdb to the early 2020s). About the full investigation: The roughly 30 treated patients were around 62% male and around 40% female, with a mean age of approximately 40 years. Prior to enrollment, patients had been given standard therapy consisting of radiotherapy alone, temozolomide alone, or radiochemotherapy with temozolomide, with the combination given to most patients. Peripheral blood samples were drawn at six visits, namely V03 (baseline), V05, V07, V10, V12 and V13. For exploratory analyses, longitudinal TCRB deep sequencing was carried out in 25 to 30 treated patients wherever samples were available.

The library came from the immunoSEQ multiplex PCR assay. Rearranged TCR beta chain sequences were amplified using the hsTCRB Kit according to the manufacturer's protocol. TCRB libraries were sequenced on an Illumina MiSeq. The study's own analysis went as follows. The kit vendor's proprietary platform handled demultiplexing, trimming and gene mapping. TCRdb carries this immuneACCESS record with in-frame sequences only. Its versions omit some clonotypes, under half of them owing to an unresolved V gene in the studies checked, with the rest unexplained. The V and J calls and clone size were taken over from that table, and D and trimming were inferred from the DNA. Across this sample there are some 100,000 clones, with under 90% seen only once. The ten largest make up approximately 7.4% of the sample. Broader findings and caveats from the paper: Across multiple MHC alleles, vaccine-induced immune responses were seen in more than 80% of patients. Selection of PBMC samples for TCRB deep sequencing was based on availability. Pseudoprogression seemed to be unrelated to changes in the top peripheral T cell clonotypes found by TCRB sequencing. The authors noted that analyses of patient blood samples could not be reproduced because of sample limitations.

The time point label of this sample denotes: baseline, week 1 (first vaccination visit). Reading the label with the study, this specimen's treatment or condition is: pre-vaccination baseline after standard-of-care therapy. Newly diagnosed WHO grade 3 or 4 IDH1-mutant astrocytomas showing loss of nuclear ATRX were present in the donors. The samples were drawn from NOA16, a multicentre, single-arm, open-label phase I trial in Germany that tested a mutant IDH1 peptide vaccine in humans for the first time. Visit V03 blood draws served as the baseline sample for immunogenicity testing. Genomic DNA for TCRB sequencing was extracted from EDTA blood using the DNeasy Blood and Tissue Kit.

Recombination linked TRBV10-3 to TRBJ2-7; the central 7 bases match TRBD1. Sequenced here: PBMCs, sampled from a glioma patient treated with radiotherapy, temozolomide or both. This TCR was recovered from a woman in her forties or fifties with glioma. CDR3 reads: CAIRDSSYEQYF. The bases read TGTGCCATCCGGGACAGCTCCTACGAGCAGTACTTC.